The next 20 T cell receptor beta chains were all read from a single sample in a study of blood T cell repertoires in COVID-19 (dated by TCRdb to the early 2020s). Libraries were made using the immunoSEQ multiplex PCR assay. TCRdb retrieved this table from immuneACCESS and kept in-frame rearrangements only. Not all clones are present; in checked studies, unresolved V genes account for under half, and no reason is known for the remainder. This sample holds about 380,000 clones; 85% were observed only once. The ten biggest clones cover 3% to 4.5% of the sample. The sample comprised peripheral blood. The source is a woman under 30 with acute or convalescent COVID-19.

This sequence joins TRBV30 and TRBJ1-5, with 7 bases fitting TRBD1. V trimming: 2 bases; J trimming: 10 bases; junction bases outside the gene matches: 8. This CDR3 spans 13 amino acids. In germline, CDR1 is GTSNPN, CDR2 SVGIG (reference sequence). The CDR3 nucleotides read TGTGCCTGGAGTAGGAAGGGGGCAGGTCCCCAGCATTTT. Amino acid sequence: CAWSRKGAGPQHF.

In regard to this clone: Additional DNA sequences in this sample encode the identical CDR3. The chain links TRBV10-3 to TRBJ2-7, with a weak D call TRBD1 (6 bases). V shed 2 bases and J shed 3 bases, with 8 bases lying between them. CDR1 and CDR2 (germline): ENHRY, SYGVKD. This CDR3 has 13 residues. The CDR3 region is CAISETGSYEQYF. For the CDR3, the DNA is TGTGCCATCAGTGAGACAGGGAGCTACGAGCAGTACTTC.

The V gene is TRBV5-5, the J gene TRBJ2-4; possibly TRBD1 for D (5 bases). Germline loops: CDR1 SGHKS, CDR2 YYEKEE (reference sequence). V lost 0 bases, J lost 1 base, and 11 bases lay in between. CDR3 size: 16 residues. CDR3 DNA sequence: TGTGCCAGCAGCTTGGTAGGGGTTAGCGCCAAAAACATTCAGTACTTC. It yields the protein CASSLVGVSAKNIQYF.

The chain combines TRBV9 with TRBJ2-1, with TRBD1 identical over 10 bases. The germline gives CDR1 SGDLS, CDR2 YYNGEE. V dropped 3 bases and J dropped 8; count of bases not matched to a gene: 8. CDR3 size: 15 residues. CDR3 sequence: CASSAGQGVGYEQFF. The CDR3 coding sequence is TGTGCCAGCAGCGCCGGACAGGGGGTTGGGTATGAGCAGTTCTTC.

The V and J genes are TRBV2 and TRBJ2-7; D is undetermined. Trimming removed 7 bases from V and 6 bases from J, with 22 bases in between. This CDR3 is built from 15 residues. The germline CDR1 and CDR2 sequences are SNHLY and FYNNEI. The CDR3 loop reads CASTSYYCPYCEQYF. DNA of the CDR3: TGTGCCAGCACTTCGTACTACTGCCCCTATTGCGAGCAGTACTTC.

The rearrangement joins TRBV5-6 to TRBJ2-1, with D possibly TRBD2 on 7 matching bases. This CDR3 spans 16 amino acids. Germline CDR1 is SGHDT and CDR2 is YYEEEE. Trimming shortened V by 5 bases and J by 6 bases, and 21 bases separated the two germline ends. The DNA of the CDR3 is TGTGCCAGCAGGGGGGGCGGGAGTATAATAAGCAATGAGCAGTTCTTC. Translated, it gives CASRGGGSIISNEQFF.

The rearrangement uses TRBV5-4 and TRBJ2-2; TRBD1 matches 7 bases. With 0 bases clipped from V and 6 bases from J, the junction kept 11 bases outside the gene matches. The CDR3 length is 17 residues. The V gene's germline CDR1 is SGHNT and CDR2 YYREEE (reference sequence). CDR3 in DNA: TGTGCCAGCAGCTTGGTCGGCTACCAACAGGGGTCCGGGGAGCTGTTTTTT. This sequence encodes CASSLVGYQQGSGELFF.

The chain has TRBV5-6 and TRBJ1-5, with TRBD1 matching 8 bases. Germline assignment: CDR1 SGHDT and CDR2 YYEEEE. V dropped 8 bases and J dropped 6; count of bases not matched to a gene: 4. This CDR3 spans 12 amino acids. The DNA for the CDR3 is TGTGCCAGTCACAGGGGGTCTCAGCCCCAGCATTTT. Translated: CASHRGSQPQHF. Filled out from reference TRBV5-6 and TRBJ1-5, the complete variable domain reads DAGVTQSPTHLIKTRGQQVTLRCSPKSGHDTVSWYQQALGQGPQFIFQYYEEEERQRGNFPDRFSGHQFPNYSSELNVNALLLGDSALYLCASHRGSQPQHFGDGTRLSIL.

V gene TRBV7-8 combines with J gene TRBJ1-2; no definite D call. The CDR3 is 15 residues long. Germline lookup yields CDR1 SGHVS and CDR2 FQNEAQ. The V end lost 2 bases, the J end lost 1 base, and 11 bases lay between the germline ends. Written as DNA, the CDR3 is TGTGCCAGCAGCTTACCGATGCCGAGTAACTATGGCTACACCTTC. Its protein is CASSLPMPSNYGYTF.

The chain joins TRBV28 to TRBJ1-1; 8 bases match TRBD1. There are 15 residues in the CDR3. CDR1 is MDHEN and CDR2 is SYDVKM in the germline V gene. With 3 bases clipped from V and 6 bases from J, the junction kept 9 bases outside the gene matches. The CDR3 loop is CASSLVQGAPSEAFF. The CDR3 region has the DNA TGTGCCAGCAGTTTGGTTCAGGGGGCGCCGTCTGAAGCTTTCTTT.

The chain carries TRBV28 and TRBJ2-7; 9 nucleotides match TRBD1. This CDR3 region has 15 residues. Germline CDR1 reads MDHEN; CDR2 reads SYDVKM. With V trimmed by 7 bases and J by 7 bases, 14 bases remained unmatched. The CDR3 here is CASTFSGQGSREQYF. The CDR3, as DNA: TGTGCCAGCACCTTTTCGGGACAGGGTTCGAGAGAGCAGTACTTC. Combining the CDR3 with reference TRBV28 and TRBJ2-7 gives the whole variable domain DVKVTQSSRYLVKRTGEKVFLECVQDMDHENMFWYRQDPGLGLRLIYFSYDVKMKEKGDIPEGYSVSREKKERFSLILESASTNQTSMYLCASTFSGQGSREQYFGPGTRLTVT.

V usage is TRBV15 and J usage is TRBJ2-5; no firm D call. The length of the CDR3 is 16 residues. The V gene's germline CDR1 is LNHNV and CDR2 YYDKDF (reference sequence). The V end was cut by 3 bases, the J end by 5 bases, with 19 bases between. The CDR3 reads CATSRILMTARETQYF. The CDR3, as DNA: TGTGCCACCAGCAGGATTCTTATGACTGCGAGGGAGACCCAGTACTTC.

The chain joins TRBV19 to TRBJ1-5; no firm D call. The CDR3 runs 15 residues. The germline CDR1 and CDR2 sequences are LNHDA and SQIVND (reference sequence). The ends were cut back, 3 bases at V and 3 bases at J, with 12 bases in the middle. CDR3 nucleotides: TGTGCCAGTAGTATTGGGCAGGTTAACAATCAGCCCCAGCATTTT. Translated: CASSIGQVNNQPQHF.

The chain carries TRBV11-2 and TRBJ1-1; 8 bases are shared with TRBD1. The CDR3 has 15 amino acids. Germline CDR1 is SGHAT and CDR2 is FQNNGV. Losses at the gene ends were 3 bases for V and 2 bases for J; bases not matched to a gene: 5. In DNA form, the CDR3 reads TGTGCCAGCAGCTTGGGGACAGGTCCAAACACTGAAGCTTTCTTT. The encoded protein is CASSLGTGPNTEAFF.

The rearrangement joins TRBV5-6 to TRBJ2-5; D may be TRBD1 (6 bases). V lost 2 bases to trimming and J lost 5 bases, with 13 bases between them. CDR3 length: 14 residues. Germline V gene sequence: CDR1 SGHDT, CDR2 YYEEEE. The CDR3 sequence is CASSFPTGSETQYF. The CDR3 DNA sequence: TGTGCCAGCAGCTTCCCGACAGGATCGGAGACCCAGTACTTC. The full variable domain, rest sourced from reference TRBV5-6 and TRBJ2-5, is DAGVTQSPTHLIKTRGQQVTLRCSPKSGHDTVSWYQQALGQGPQFIFQYYEEEERQRGNFPDRFSGHQFPNYSSELNVNALLLGDSALYLCASSFPTGSETQYFGPGTRLLVL.

As for this clone: The identical CDR3 is also encoded by other nucleotide sequences in the sample. CDR3 protein: CASSQDRGNYGYTF. The CDR3 DNA reads as TGCGCCAGCAGCCAAGACAGGGGGAACTATGGCTACACCTTC. V is TRBV4-1 and J is TRBJ1-2; 7 nucleotides agree with TRBD1. Germline V gives CDR1 MGHRA, CDR2 YSYEKL. The V segment lost 0 bases and the J segment 2 bases; nucleotides outside the gene matches: 0. CDR3 length: 14 amino acids.

The CDR3 loop reads CATATSGGSREQFF. CDR3 nucleotide sequence: TGTGCCACCGCCACTAGCGGGGGTTCCAGAGAGCAGTTCTTC. The V call is TRBV10-3, the J call TRBJ2-1; TRBD2 matches at 11 bases. Germline V gene data show CDR1 as ENHRY and CDR2 as SYGVKD. V lost 10 bases, J lost 10 bases, and 12 bases stayed unmatched. This CDR3 contains 14 residues.

The chain employs TRBV6-5 and TRBJ1-1, with D possibly being TRBD1 (5 bases). Trimming took 5 bases from V and 0 from J, leaving 7 bases between them. Germline values: CDR1 MNHEY, CDR2 SVGAGI. This CDR3 is built from 13 residues. Here the CDR3 reads CASSRGMNTEAFF. DNA of the CDR3: TGTGCCAGCAGTAGGGGTATGAACACTGAAGCTTTCTTT.

This clone was counted between two and nine times. The rearrangement uses TRBV30 and TRBJ2-1, with TRBD1 as a possible D gene (6 bases). The CDR3 covers 12 residues. Germline V CDR1 and CDR2: GTSNPN, SVGIG (reference sequence). V lost 0 bases and J 7 bases, leaving 7 bases between the germline ends. This CDR3 is CAWSVQGNEQFF. CDR3 DNA sequence: TGTGCCTGGAGTGTACAGGGAAATGAGCAGTTCTTC.

V and J are TRBV2 and TRBJ2-6; D gene ambiguous. Trimming stripped 10 bases from V and 3 bases from J, with 10 bases between. Germline CDR1 and CDR2: SNHLY and FYNNEI. There are 13 residues in the CDR3. The CDR3 nucleotides read TGTGCCATCGCACGCGTTGGGGCCAACGTCCTGACTTTC. This translates into CAIARVGANVLTF.